The present T cell receptor beta chain was sequenced within a study of T cell changes during pregnancy in multiple sclerosis. Libraries were prepared by immunoSEQ multiplex PCR; TCRdb keeps only in-frame clonotypes and omits some of them. Among 30,000 to 45,000 clones listed, approximately 90% were seen once. V lost 5 bases and J 9 bases, leaving 17 bases between the germline ends. The CDR3 runs 14 residues. Germline V gene data show CDR1 as MDHEN and CDR2 as SYDVKM. This clonotype originated in a female donor with multiple sclerosis, enrolled in a pregnancy study. This chain connects TRBV28 to TRBJ2-1; D is possibly TRBD2 (6 bases). Sequencing used CD8+ T cells from peripheral blood mononuclear cells, obtained before pregnancy. CDR3 nucleotide sequence: TGTGCCAGCAGTCCTCCCCCGACTAGTATTGAGCAGTTCTTC. Encoded protein: CASSPPPTSIEQFF.